This TCR beta chain was found in a study of control samples from healthy donors and cancer patients. Only in-frame clones appear in the TCRdb table, and some are missing; sequencing was by immunoSEQ multiplex PCR. Among under 200,000 clones listed, about 94% were seen once. CDR1 is SGHRS, CDR2 YFSETQ, per germline. Trimming stripped 0 bases from V and 2 bases from J, with 18 bases between. The CDR3 spans 17 residues. The sequenced sample consisted of blood. This sequence joins TRBV5-1 and TRBJ2-7; D unresolved. The TCR was taken from a woman in her sixties in good health. The CDR3 DNA follows: TGCGCCAGCAGCTTGGCGGCAGAAACCTCGATCACCTACGAGCAGTACTTC. This encodes CASSLAAETSITYEQYF. The whole variable domain, filled in from reference TRBV5-1 and TRBJ2-7, reads KAGVTQTPRYLIKTRGQQVTLSCSPISGHRSVSWYQQTPGQGLQFLFEYFSETQRNKGNFPGRFSGRQFSNSRSEMNVSTLELGDSALYLCASSLAAETSITYEQYFGPGTRLTVT.